The 22 T cell receptor beta chains in this list originate from one sample, sequenced in a study of regulatory T cells in long-lasting Graves disease. Time point indicated: newly diagnosed GD, antithyroid drugs for less than 3 months. TCR sequences were obtained from RNA taken from PBMCs. Through Arm-PCR of CDR3 regions and iRepertoire HTBI primers, TCR beta libraries were built. TCRdb re-called the multiplex PCR reads with MiXCR, one entry per CDR3 protein. The sample shows around 420,000 distinct CDR3 sequences, about 15% of them seen only once. This sample was shared with a second study, whose subject was T cells in Graves' hyperthyroidism and ophthalmopathy.

The specimen comprised peripheral blood mononuclear cells (PBMCs), sampled at new diagnosis, from a patient treated with antithyroid drugs. The source is a woman aged 40 to 50 with Graves disease.

The rearrangement joins TRBV7-9 to TRBJ2-7, with a tentative D call TRBD1 (5 bases). This CDR3 region has 14 residues. Trimming took 4 bases from V and 1 from J, leaving 11 bases between them. Germline V gene sequence: CDR1 SEHNR, CDR2 FQNEAQ (reference sequence). CDR3 loop: CASSWGAASYEQYF. CDR3 in DNA: TGTGCCAGCAGCTGGGGCGCGGCTTCCTACGAGCAGTACTTC.

This clonotype was counted ten times or more. The chain recombines TRBV20-1 with TRBJ1-4; perhaps TRBD1 as D (6 bases). The germline CDR1 and CDR2 sequences are DFQATT and SNEGSKA (reference sequence). V lost 6 bases and J 5 bases, leaving 16 bases between the germline ends. The CDR3 contains 14 residues. CDR3 sequence: CSAPQGGANEKLFF. In DNA form, the CDR3 reads TGCAGTGCGCCTCAAGGGGGGGCCAATGAAAAACTGTTTTTT.

This clonotype has ten or more counts. This chain connects TRBV19 to TRBJ1-5; TRBD1 matches at 7 bases. CDR3 length equals 19 residues. Germline trimming cut 4 bases from V and 0 bases from J; bases unmatched to any gene: 15. Germline CDR1 LNHDA, CDR2 SQIVND (reference sequence). CDR3 loop: CASSTALNWDSPSNQPQHF. The CDR3, as DNA: TGTGCCAGTAGTACCGCGTTAAACTGGGACAGCCCTAGCAATCAGCCCCAGCATTTT.

The V gene is TRBV5-1, the J gene TRBJ1-3; D not certain. Germline assignment: CDR1 SGHRS and CDR2 YFSETQ. There are 14 residues in the CDR3. V lost 0 bases, J lost 4 bases, and 8 bases lay in between. CDR3 protein: CASSLAGMGNTIYF. The CDR3 nucleotides read TGCGCCAGCAGCTTGGCCGGGATGGGAAACACCATATATTTT.

This clonotype was recorded a few times. V is TRBV19 and J is TRBJ2-7, with D possibly TRBD1 on 6 matching bases. Trimming removed 4 bases from V and 3 bases from J, with 16 bases in between. CDR3 length equals 15 residues. Germline V gene sequence: CDR1 LNHDA, CDR2 SQIVND (reference sequence). The CDR3 region has the DNA TGTGCCAGTAGTAGCGACAGGTTCACAAGCTACGAGCAGTACTTC. Translating it yields CASSSDRFTSYEQYF. Together with reference TRBV19 and TRBJ2-7, the CDR3 gives the full variable domain: DGGITQSPKYLFRKEGQNVTLSCEQNLNHDAMYWYRQDPGQGLRLIYYSQIVNDFQKGDIAEGYSVSREKKESFPLTVTSAQKNPTAFYLCASSSDRFTSYEQYFGPGTRLTVT.

There are many counts of this clonotype. This chain links TRBV11-2 with TRBJ2-2; D possibly corresponds to TRBD1 (6 bases). The CDR3 contains 14 residues. Germline CDR1 reads SGHAT; CDR2 reads FQNNGV. The V end lost 4 bases, the J end lost 3 bases, and 9 bases lay between the germline ends. CDR3 nucleotide sequence: TGTGCCAGCAGCTACAGGGAATACACCGGGGAGCTGTTTTTT. Protein sequence: CASSYREYTGELFF.

This clonotype was counted only a few times. CDR3 region: CATSRGGVGQGVYGYTF. CDR3 sequence (DNA): TGTGCCACCAGCAGAGGGGGGGTAGGACAGGGCGTCTATGGCTACACCTTC. The V call is TRBV15, the J call TRBJ1-2; 8 bases align to TRBD1. Germline CDR1 and CDR2: LNHNV and YYDKDF (reference sequence). The CDR3 loop spans 17 amino acids. V was pared by 1 base and J by 4 bases, with 11 bases of the junction left unmatched.

In its sample, this clonotype was seen many times. One end of the junction varies from germline; a read error may be responsible. The chain joins TRBV7-9 to TRBJ1-1; D is unclear. The CDR3 length is 12 residues. CDR1 is SEHNR and CDR2 is FQNEAQ in the germline V gene (reference sequence). CDR3 in DNA: TGTGCCAGCAGCGGAATTGGGTCTGAGGCTTTCTTT. This gives the protein CASSGIGSEAFF.

This chain connects TRBV7-9 to TRBJ2-1; D gene unclear. V was clipped by 7 bases and J by 3 bases, with 16 bases between them. The CDR3 has 15 amino acids. Germline lookup yields CDR1 SEHNR and CDR2 FQNEAQ (reference sequence). CDR3 amino acids: CASIKDGSFYNEQFF. CDR3 nucleotide sequence: TGTGCCAGCATTAAAGACGGATCTTTCTACAATGAGCAGTTCTTC.

The sample holds many counts of this clonotype. The chain uses TRBV5-5 and TRBJ1-2; D ambiguous. The CDR3 has 14 residues. V gave up 1 base and J gave up 4 bases, with 11 bases separating them. From germline, CDR1 is SGHKS and CDR2 YYEKEE (reference sequence). The CDR3 loop is CASSLMDGPYGYTF. The CDR3 DNA reads TGTGCCAGCAGCTTGATGGACGGGCCCTATGGCTACACCTTC.

This clonotype has a count of ten or more. The rearrangement links TRBV12-3 or TRBV12-4 to TRBJ2-7, with 11 bases matching TRBD2. The CDR3 is made up of 15 amino acids. The trim removed 4 bases at V and 2 bases at J, leaving 4 bases unmatched. This chain's CDR3 is CASSSGTSGAYEQYF. CDR3 sequence (DNA): TGTGCCAGCAGTTCCGGGACTAGCGGAGCCTACGAGCAGTACTTC.

The table lists this clonotype with many counts. The genes are TRBV20-1 and TRBJ2-1, with D perhaps matching TRBD2 (5 bases). V was shortened by 1 base and J by 8 bases, with 12 bases between the two germline ends. The CDR3 contains 13 residues. Germline assignment: CDR1 DFQATT and CDR2 SNEGSKA (reference sequence). In DNA form, the CDR3 reads TGCAGTGCTAGAGGAGCGGCTATCGATGAGCAGTTCTTC. This translates into CSARGAAIDEQFF.

This clonotype showed up many times. The chain employs TRBV28 and TRBJ2-7, with TRBD1 matching over 12 bases. Germline V lookup: CDR1 MDHEN, CDR2 SYDVKM. V was clipped by 5 bases and J by 5 bases; unmatched bases: 10. This CDR3 region has 16 residues. The CDR3 sequence is CASSHLPGQGAHEQYF. The CDR3 DNA is TGTGCCAGCAGTCACCTCCCGGGACAGGGGGCCCACGAGCAGTACTTC.

This clonotype was observed a few times. The chain combines TRBV6-5 with TRBJ2-7; 7 bases are shared with TRBD1. V shed 2 bases, J shed 1 base, and the junction held 8 bases outside the gene matches. Germline assignment: CDR1 MNHEY and CDR2 SVGAGI. The CDR3 length is 16 residues. The CDR3 region is CASSYHGQVDSYEQYF. In DNA, the CDR3 is TGTGCCAGCAGTTACCACGGACAGGTTGATTCCTACGAGCAGTACTTC.

This clonotype was detected many times. V and J are TRBV6-2 or TRBV6-3 and TRBJ2-2; maybe TRBD1 (6 bases). CDR1 and CDR2 from the germline V gene are MNHEY and SVGEGT. V lost 0 bases and J lost 3, with 8 bases in between. This CDR3 is 15 amino acids long. The CDR3 is CASSYSQGYTGELFF. The CDR3, as DNA: TGTGCCAGCAGTTACTCCCAGGGGTACACCGGGGAGCTGTTTTTT.

V gene TRBV11-1 combines with J gene TRBJ2-3; D may be TRBD2 (5 bases). V shed 10 bases and J shed 0 bases, with 11 bases lying between them. Germline CDR1 SGHAT, CDR2 FQDESV (reference sequence). CDR3 length: 13 residues. The CDR3 DNA reads TGTGCCACTTACCGGGAAAGCACAGATACGCAGTATTTT. Translated: CATYRESTDTQYF. Drawing the rest from reference TRBV11-1 and TRBJ2-3, the complete variable domain is EAEVAQSPRYKITEKSQAVAFWCDPISGHATLYWYRQILGQGPELLVQFQDESVVDDSQLPKDRFSAERLKGVDSTLKIQPAELGDSAMYLCATYRESTDTQYFGPGTRLTVL.

This clonotype was seen repeatedly, ten times or more. V gene TRBV2 combines with J gene TRBJ2-3; 8 bases map to TRBD1. The CDR3 is 15 amino acids. The V gene end was trimmed by 7 bases and the J gene end by 5 bases; junction bases not matched to a gene: 11. Germline CDR1 is SNHLY and CDR2 is FYNNEI. Here the CDR3 reads CASNQGRGLGDTQYF. The CDR3 nucleotides are TGTGCCAGCAACCAGGGCAGGGGGCTGGGAGATACGCAGTATTTT.

The chain couples TRBV3-1 to TRBJ2-7; D possibly corresponds to TRBD2 (5 bases). The germline V gene encodes CDR1 LGHDT and CDR2 YNNKEL (reference sequence). Between the trimmed V and J ends, which lost 7 bases and 1 base, there was a span of 11 bases. The CDR3 is 13 amino acids. CDR3 nucleotide sequence: TGTGCCAGCACGGCTCGAGGGTCCTACGAGCAGTACTTC. It encodes CASTARGSYEQYF.

This chain connects TRBV5-4 to TRBJ1-1; D may be TRBD1 (5 bases). V lost 2 bases and J lost 3, with 14 bases in between. Germline-derived CDR1 and CDR2 are SGHNT and YYREEE (reference sequence). The CDR3 runs to 15 residues. CDR3 in amino acids: CASSFWQGTYTEAFF. The CDR3 bases are TGTGCCAGCAGCTTCTGGCAGGGTACGTACACTGAAGCTTTCTTT.

This clonotype was observed a handful of times. The chain has TRBV9 and TRBJ2-2, with D possibly matching TRBD1 (5 bases). This CDR3 contains 13 residues. CDR1 is SGDLS, CDR2 YYNGEE, per germline. V was pared by 0 bases and J by 6 bases, with 6 bases between. CDR3 region: CASSVEGSGELFF. For the CDR3, the DNA is TGTGCCAGCAGCGTAGAGGGGTCCGGGGAGCTGTTTTTT.

Many counts were recorded for this clonotype. This chain joins TRBV9 and TRBJ2-7; D is possibly TRBD2 (5 bases). Germline CDR1 is SGDLS and CDR2 is YYNGEE. This CDR3 comprises 16 residues. The ends were cut back, 0 bases at V and 0 bases at J, with 13 bases in the middle. CDR3 in DNA: TGTGCCAGCAGCGTAGGGGATAGCGTGTCCTCCTACGAGCAGTACTTC. Residues: CASSVGDSVSSYEQYF.

This clonotype appeared many times. CDR3 amino acids: CASRRTGEGNQPQHF. CDR3 bases: TGTGCCAGCAGACGGACAGGGGAGGGCAATCAGCCCCAGCATTTT. The V and J genes are TRBV6-1 and TRBJ1-5; 9 nucleotides agree with TRBD1. From germline, CDR1 is MNHNS and CDR2 SASEGT. The CDR3 covers 15 residues. J gave up 2 bases and V 6 bases, and 5 bases lay outside the gene matches.